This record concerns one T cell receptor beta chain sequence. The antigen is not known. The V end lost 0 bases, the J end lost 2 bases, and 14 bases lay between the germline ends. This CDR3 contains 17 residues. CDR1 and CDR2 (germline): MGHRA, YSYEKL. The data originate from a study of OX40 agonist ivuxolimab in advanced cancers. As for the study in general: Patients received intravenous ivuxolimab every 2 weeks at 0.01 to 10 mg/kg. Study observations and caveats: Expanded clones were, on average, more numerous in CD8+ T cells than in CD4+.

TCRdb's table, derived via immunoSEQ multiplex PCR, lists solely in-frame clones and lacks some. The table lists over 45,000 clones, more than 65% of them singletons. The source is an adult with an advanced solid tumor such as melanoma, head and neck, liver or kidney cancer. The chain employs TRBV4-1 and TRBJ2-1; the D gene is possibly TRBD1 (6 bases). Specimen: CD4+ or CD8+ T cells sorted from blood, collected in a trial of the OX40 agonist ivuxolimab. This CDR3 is CASSQDAFDRPYNEQFF. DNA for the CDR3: TGCGCCAGCAGCCAAGATGCCTTTGACAGGCCCTACAATGAGCAGTTCTTC.